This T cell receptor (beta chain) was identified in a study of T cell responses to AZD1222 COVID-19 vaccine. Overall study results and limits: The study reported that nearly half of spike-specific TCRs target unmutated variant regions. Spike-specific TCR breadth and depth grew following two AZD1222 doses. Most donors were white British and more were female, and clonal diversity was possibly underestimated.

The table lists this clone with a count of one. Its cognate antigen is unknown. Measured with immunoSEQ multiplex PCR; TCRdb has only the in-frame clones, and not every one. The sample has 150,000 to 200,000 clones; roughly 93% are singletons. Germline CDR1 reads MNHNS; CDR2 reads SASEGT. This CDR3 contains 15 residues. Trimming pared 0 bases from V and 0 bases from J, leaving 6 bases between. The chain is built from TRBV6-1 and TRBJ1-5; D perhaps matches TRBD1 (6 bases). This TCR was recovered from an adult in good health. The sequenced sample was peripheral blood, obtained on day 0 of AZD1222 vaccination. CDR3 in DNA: TGTGCCAGCAGTGAAGCGGGACATAGCAATCAGCCCCAGCATTTT. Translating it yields CASSEAGHSNQPQHF.